Listed here is a single TCR beta chain. Germline-derived CDR1 and CDR2 are SGHVS and FNYEAQ. CDR3 length equals 16 residues. V was pared by 5 bases and J by 2 bases, with 19 bases between. The data originate from a study of shared T cell receptors in the human thymus. Data came from immunoSEQ multiplex PCR; TCRdb stores just in-frame clones and leaves some out. The sample has over 450,000 clones; roughly 74% are singletons. These sequences were also reported in another study, on human thymus T cells. As that study records: The thymus was resected at corrective cardiac surgery.

Material: thymocytes. V is TRBV7-6 and J is TRBJ2-7, with D possibly being TRBD1 (6 bases). This receptor was identified in a boy younger than two with a congenital heart defect. DNA of the CDR3: TGTGCCAGCAGCCCCCACAGGGCGGCGGTCCCCTACGAGCAGTACTTC. This sequence encodes CASSPHRAAVPYEQYF.